This entry lists 22 T cell receptor beta chains sequenced from one sample in a study of control samples from healthy donors and cancer patients (TCRdb year 2020). Receptor amplification or capture employed the immunoSEQ multiplex PCR assay. TCRdb stores this immuneACCESS table with in-frame sequences only. Part of the clones is absent; in the studies checked, under half of the shortfall reflects unresolved V genes, and no reason is known for the rest. This sample comprises 70,000 to 85,000 clones, 75% to 85% of them detected only once. The ten largest clonotypes hold approximately 10% of the sample. What was sequenced was PBMCs. Every receptor here comes from a man in his 60s with head and neck cancer.

This clone was counted between two and nine times. This chain connects TRBV4-2 to TRBJ2-7; tentative D call: TRBD1 (5 bases). Germline values: CDR1 LGHNA, CDR2 YNFKEQ. CDR3 length: 13 residues. Trimming removed 0 bases from V and 6 bases from J, with 9 bases in between. CDR3 loop: CASSQDTGTEQYF. The CDR3 nucleotides are TGTGCCAGCAGCCAAGATACAGGCACCGAGCAGTACTTC.

This clone was observed a handful of times. The chain carries TRBV19 and TRBJ2-3; 10 nucleotides line up with TRBD2. This CDR3 comprises 16 residues. The germline gives CDR1 LNHDA, CDR2 SQIVND (reference sequence). V gave up 4 bases and J gave up 4 bases; unmatched junction bases: 8. The CDR3 sequence is CASSRASGSFADTQYF. The CDR3, as DNA: TGTGCCAGTAGTAGGGCTAGCGGGAGTTTCGCAGATACGCAGTATTTT.

The rearrangement uses TRBV20-1 and TRBJ2-7; D remains unclear. With 4 bases removed from V and 3 bases from J, the gap between germline ends came to 7 bases. The CDR3 length is 11 residues. Germline CDR1 is DFQATT and CDR2 is SNEGSKA (reference sequence). The CDR3 DNA reads as TGCAGTGCTATTCGAGACTACGAGCAGTACTTC. Its protein is CSAIRDYEQYF.

The gene calls are TRBV6-6 and TRBJ1-1; 7 nucleotides line up with TRBD1. The germline CDR1 and CDR2 sequences are MNHNY and SVGAGI (reference sequence). The CDR3 runs to 13 residues. J lost 4 bases, V lost 6 bases, and 5 bases had no gene match. Here the CDR3 DNA reads TGTGCCAGCAGACAGGGGTTGAGCACTGAAGCTTTCTTT. The encoded protein is CASRQGLSTEAFF.

The rearrangement links TRBV28 to TRBJ2-2; TRBD2 matches at 7 bases. The CDR3 consists of 12 residues. V trimming: 11 bases; J trimming: 4 bases; junction bases outside the gene matches: 4. CDR1 MDHEN and CDR2 SYDVKM come from the germline V gene. CDR3 loop: CAGRGGTGELFF. The CDR3 DNA is TGTGCCGGCCGCGGGGGCACCGGGGAGCTGTTTTTT.

The chain is built from TRBV6-5 and TRBJ1-1; the D is unclear. V lost 0 bases and J lost 7, with 9 bases in between. CDR3 size: 13 residues. The germline V gene has CDR1 MNHEY and CDR2 SVGAGI. DNA of the CDR3: TGTGCCAGCAGTTACTCCCCGGTGCATGAAGCTTTCTTT. Protein sequence: CASSYSPVHEAFF.

The V and J genes are TRBV5-1 and TRBJ2-3; possibly TRBD2 for D (5 bases). The CDR3 length is 13 residues. The V and J ends lost 2 bases and 5 bases respectively, with 9 bases between them. Germline CDR1 SGHRS, CDR2 YFSETQ. The CDR3 DNA reads TGCGCCAGCAGCTTTGGAAGCGGAGATACGCAGTATTTT. Its translation is CASSFGSGDTQYF.

The rearrangement uses TRBV5-4 and TRBJ2-3, with a tentative D call TRBD1 (6 bases). The CDR3 loop spans 14 amino acids. Germline CDR1 SGHNT, CDR2 YYREEE (reference sequence). V lost 2 bases and J 2 bases, leaving 9 bases between the germline ends. The DNA for the CDR3 is TGTGCCAGCAGCTTACAGGGAGCCACAGATACGCAGTATTTT. Amino acids: CASSLQGATDTQYF.

This chain connects TRBV19 to TRBJ2-1, with 7 bases lining up with TRBD1. Germline V gene sequence: CDR1 LNHDA, CDR2 SQIVND (reference sequence). CDR3 length: 14 residues. With V trimmed by 8 bases and J by 6 bases, 10 bases remained unmatched. The CDR3 loop reads CASRAGTARNEQFF. CDR3 in DNA: TGTGCCAGTCGCGCCGGGACAGCGCGCAATGAGCAGTTCTTC.

In its sample, this clone was seen a few times. This chain links TRBV3-1 (or the pseudogene TRBV3-2) with TRBJ2-3; D is perhaps TRBD1 or TRBD2 (5 bases each). V dropped 1 base and J dropped 7 bases, with 15 bases sitting between them. The CDR3 runs 15 residues. CDR1 is LGHDT and CDR2 is YNNKEL in the germline V gene (reference sequence). The CDR3 protein is CASSQGRDPLNTQYF. In DNA, the CDR3 is TGTGCCAGCAGCCAAGGCAGGGACCCACTTAATACGCAGTATTTT.

In regard to this clone: Germline and junction disagree at one end, which may indicate a read error. This chain joins TRBV28 and TRBJ2-3, with a weak D call TRBD2 (5 bases). CDR1 and CDR2 from the germline V gene are MDHEN and SYDVKM. The CDR3 runs to 13 residues. This CDR3 reads CASKGASIDTQYF. The DNA for the CDR3 is TGTGCCAGCAAAGGAGCTAGCATAGATACGCAGTATTTT.

The table lists this clone with a count of one. The CDR3 bases are TGTGCCAGCAGCTGGAACACAGGCTTAGGTGGCTACACCTTC. Protein product: CASSWNTGLGGYTF. The chain links TRBV7-8 to TRBJ1-2; TRBD1 is a possible D gene (5 bases). V dropped 4 bases and J dropped 7 bases, with 16 bases sitting between them. Germline V gene lookup returns CDR1 SGHVS and CDR2 FQNEAQ. CDR3 size: 14 residues.

This chain links TRBV15 with TRBJ2-1; D is possibly TRBD2 (7 bases). CDR1 is LNHNV, CDR2 YYDKDF, per germline (reference sequence). CDR3 length: 13 amino acids. Trimming removed 8 bases from V and 4 bases from J, with 12 bases in between. The CDR3 DNA reads as TGTGCCACCGGGGGGGCGAAATACAATGAGCAGTTCTTC. Translated: CATGGAKYNEQFF.

The V and J genes are TRBV27 and TRBJ1-4, with TRBD1 identical over 9 bases. CDR1 is MNHEY and CDR2 is SMNVEV in the germline V gene (reference sequence). Trimming took 4 bases from V and 2 from J; bases not matched to a gene: 11. The CDR3 runs to 18 residues. CDR3 loop: CASSSFTGGLGTNEKLFF. CDR3 bases: TGTGCCAGCAGTTCCTTTACAGGGGGCTTAGGCACTAATGAAAAACTGTTTTTT.

This sequence joins TRBV4-2 and TRBJ1-2; D is perhaps TRBD1 (5 bases). The CDR3 runs to 18 residues. V was clipped by 2 bases and J by 5 bases, with 24 bases between them. Germline V CDR1 and CDR2: LGHNA, YNFKEQ. CDR3: CASSQPQAGPRQDYGYTF. The DNA for the CDR3 is TGTGCCAGCAGCCAACCCCAAGCGGGACCTCGGCAGGATTATGGCTACACCTTC.

The V call is TRBV11-2, the J call TRBJ1-4, with a tentative D call TRBD1 (6 bases). The CDR3 runs 13 residues. In germline, CDR1 is SGHAT, CDR2 FQNNGV. V lost 0 bases and J 14 bases, leaving 13 bases between the germline ends. The CDR3 region is CASSLDDGTWLFF. The CDR3 coding sequence is TGTGCCAGCAGCTTAGATGATGGGACATGGCTGTTTTTT.

The chain has TRBV7-8 and TRBJ2-2, with unresolved D. The V end was cut by 1 base, the J end by 4 bases, with 7 bases between. From germline, CDR1 is SGHVS and CDR2 FQNEAQ. The CDR3 totals 14 residues. CDR3 region: CASSLGPSTGELFF. The CDR3 DNA follows: TGTGCCAGCAGCTTAGGTCCGAGCACCGGGGAGCTGTTTTTT.

The CDR3 protein is CSASEGREQYF. The CDR3 coding sequence is TGCAGTGCTAGTGAGGGTCGGGAGCAGTACTTC. This chain connects TRBV20-1 to TRBJ2-7; a weak D match, TRBD2 (5 bases). CDR3 length: 11 residues. Germline values: CDR1 DFQATT, CDR2 SNEGSKA (reference sequence). V was cut by 3 bases and J by 7 bases, with 10 bases left in between.

The V gene is TRBV7-9, the J gene TRBJ2-2; D unclear. The CDR3 has 16 residues. The ends were cut back, 5 bases at V and 2 bases at J, with 15 bases in the middle. Germline CDR1 SEHNR, CDR2 FQNEAQ (reference sequence). Here the CDR3 DNA reads TGTGCCAGCAGCCCCGACACGCTAATAAACACCGGGGAGCTGTTTTTT. Translation gives CASSPDTLINTGELFF.

The rearrangement links TRBV12-5 to TRBJ2-7; weak D call: TRBD2 (5 bases). The V end lost 3 bases, the J end lost 8 bases, and 20 bases lay between the germline ends. CDR3 size: 15 residues. The germline gives CDR1 LGHNT, CDR2 FRNRAP. The chain's CDR3 is CASGFGRNEGSQQYF. For the CDR3, the DNA is TGTGCTAGTGGTTTTGGCCGAAACGAGGGAAGTCAGCAGTACTTC.

This chain uses TRBV11-2 with TRBJ1-1, with no clear D. The germline V gene has CDR1 SGHAT and CDR2 FQNNGV. The CDR3 loop spans 13 amino acids. Deletions cut 0 bases from V and 5 bases from J, with 7 bases between. CDR3 sequence reads: CASSLDLGTEAFF. The DNA of the CDR3 is TGTGCCAGCAGCTTAGATCTGGGGACTGAAGCTTTCTTT.

The chain links TRBV2 to TRBJ1-1, with D tentatively TRBD1 (6 bases). The CDR3 contains 15 residues. Trimming took 6 bases from V and 0 from J, leaving 14 bases between them. Germline CDR1 SNHLY, CDR2 FYNNEI. The CDR3 DNA is TGTGCCAGCAGGGGGGACACGACTATGAACACTGAAGCTTTCTTT. It translates to CASRGDTTMNTEAFF.